One sample yielded the 17 T cell receptor beta chains listed below, sequenced in a study of shared clonotypes between healthy human individuals (dated by TCRdb to between 2020 and 2021). Library construction relied on the immunoSEQ multiplex PCR assay. Drawn from immuneACCESS, this table holds only the in-frame rearrangements with V and J called that TCRdb kept. Clones are partly lost; checked studies trace under half to an unresolved V gene and leave the rest unexplained. The sample table records about 820,000 clones; 85% to 95% of these occur just once. Under 30% of the sample goes to the ten largest clones. For the CD8 naive samples, CD45RO-negative cells were positively selected for CCR7, yielding a CD45RA+CCR7+ population from which TemRA cells were excluded. The source material was naive CD8+ T cells sorted from blood. The cell subset or site label, read with the paper, signifies: CD45RA+CCR7+. These receptors all stem from a man aged 25-40 years in good health.

V usage is TRBV7-9 and J usage is TRBJ2-1; a weak D match, TRBD1 (5 bases). The ends were cut back, 1 base at V and 7 bases at J, with 14 bases in the middle. This CDR3 is built from 15 residues. Germline V CDR1 and CDR2: SEHNR, FQNEAQ (reference sequence). As DNA, the CDR3 is TGTGCCAGCAGCTTAGACGCAGGGTTGTTGAATGAGCAGTTCTTC. Encoded protein: CASSLDAGLLNEQFF. The full variable domain, in which reference TRBV7-9 and TRBJ2-1 provide the parts outside the CDR3, is DTGVSQNPRHKITKRGQNVTFRCDPISEHNRLYWYRQTLGQGPEFLTYFQNEAQLEKSRLLSDRFSAERPKGSFSTLEIQRTEQGDSAMYLCASSLDAGLLNEQFFGPGTRLTVL.

The rearrangement joins TRBV27 to TRBJ2-1; D uncertain. This CDR3 has 11 amino acids. V was shortened by 8 bases and J by 14 bases, with 16 bases between the two germline ends. The V gene's germline CDR1 is MNHEY and CDR2 SMNVEV (reference sequence). The DNA for the CDR3 is TGTGCCAGCGGAACTCTAGTTCAAGAGTTCTTC. Protein sequence: CASGTLVQEFF.

This chain joins TRBV27 and TRBJ2-7; TRBD1 agrees at 8 bases. The ends lost 5 bases at V and 7 bases at J; junction bases unmatched: 7. Per germline, CDR1 MNHEY and CDR2 SMNVEV (reference sequence). The CDR3 is made up of 13 amino acids. The CDR3: CASSIRTGLEQYF. As DNA, the CDR3 is TGTGCCAGCAGTATAAGGACAGGGCTAGAGCAGTACTTC.

The chain recombines TRBV2 with TRBJ1-2; TRBD1 might be the D (5 bases). Trimming left V 8 bases short and J 2 bases short, with 15 bases between. The CDR3 has 14 amino acids. The germline gives CDR1 SNHLY, CDR2 FYNNEI. The CDR3 DNA is TGTGCCAGCCGGGGGAGCAACAGAAACTATGGCTACACCTTC. This sequence encodes CASRGSNRNYGYTF. Full variable domain (remainder filled in from reference TRBV2 and TRBJ1-2): EPEVTQTPSHQVTQMGQEVILRCVPISNHLYFYWYRQILGQKVEFLVSFYNNEISEKSEIFDDQFSVERPDGSNFTLKIRSTKLEDSAMYFCASRGSNRNYGYTFGSGTRLTVV.

This chain joins TRBV27 and TRBJ2-1; TRBD1 might be the D (5 bases). The CDR3 totals 13 residues. Germline CDR1 and CDR2: MNHEY and SMNVEV (reference sequence). Trimming left V 5 bases short and J 5 bases short, with 10 bases between. The CDR3: CASSPIGDNEQFF. CDR3 DNA: TGTGCCAGCAGTCCTATAGGGGACAATGAGCAGTTCTTC.

The gene calls are TRBV7-9 and TRBJ1-4, with D maybe TRBD1 (6 bases). The V end lost 5 bases, the J end lost 6 bases, and 13 bases lay between the germline ends. Germline lookup yields CDR1 SEHNR and CDR2 FQNEAQ (reference sequence). This CDR3 has 14 amino acids. This chain's CDR3 is CASSRTGPDEKLFF. CDR3 sequence (DNA): TGTGCCAGCAGCCGAACAGGGCCGGATGAAAAACTGTTTTTT.

The chain joins TRBV27 to TRBJ2-1; 8 positions match TRBD1. Looked up from germline, CDR1 is MNHEY and CDR2 is SMNVEV (reference sequence). V trimming: 5 bases; J trimming: 7 bases; junction bases outside the gene matches: 7. The CDR3 is 14 amino acids. CDR3 protein: CASSAAGQGNEQFF. The CDR3 DNA sequence: TGTGCCAGCAGTGCCGCCGGACAGGGTAATGAGCAGTTCTTC.

The chain joins TRBV10-2 to TRBJ2-7; D is undetermined. CDR3 length: 11 residues. Trimming removed 7 bases from V and 0 bases from J, with 4 bases in between. Germline V gene sequence: CDR1 WSHSY, CDR2 SAAADI. The CDR3 DNA reads TGCGCCAGCACCTCCTCCTACGAGCAGTACTTC. Translating it yields CASTSSYEQYF.

The gene calls are TRBV5-4 and TRBJ2-1, with D possibly being TRBD2 (6 bases). This CDR3 has 16 residues. Trimming took 2 bases from V and 2 from J, leaving 14 bases between them. CDR1 is SGHNT, CDR2 YYREEE, per germline (reference sequence). CDR3 nucleotides: TGTGCCAGCAGCTTAGAGCGCGGGGCCCCCTACAATGAGCAGTTCTTC. Its translation: CASSLERGAPYNEQFF.

The chain employs TRBV6-5 and TRBJ2-2; D possibly corresponds to TRBD1 (6 bases). Germline CDR1 reads MNHEY; CDR2 reads SVGAGI. Between the trimmed V and J ends, which lost 6 bases and 5 bases, there was a span of 7 bases. This CDR3 comprises 12 residues. The CDR3 here is CASRTGTGELFF. CDR3 in DNA: TGTGCCAGCAGAACAGGGACCGGGGAGCTGTTTTTT.

The chain uses TRBV5-6 and TRBJ2-6, with D unresolved. CDR1 and CDR2 from the germline V gene are SGHDT and YYEEEE. This CDR3 is built from 18 residues. Trimming stripped 4 bases from V and 2 bases from J, with 19 bases between. CDR3 in amino acids: CASSENLRLTAGANVLTF. The CDR3 DNA follows: TGTGCCAGCAGCGAAAACCTCCGGCTAACGGCTGGGGCCAACGTCCTGACTTTC. Full variable domain (rest looked up from reference TRBV5-6 and TRBJ2-6): DAGVTQSPTHLIKTRGQQVTLRCSPKSGHDTVSWYQQALGQGPQFIFQYYEEEERQRGNFPDRFSGHQFPNYSSELNVNALLLGDSALYLCASSENLRLTAGANVLTFGAGSRLTVL.

The chain has TRBV10-3 and TRBJ2-7; D gene unclear. Per germline, CDR1 ENHRY and CDR2 SYGVKD. The germline V and J ends were trimmed by 3 bases and 3 bases, with 15 bases remaining between them. This CDR3 is 15 amino acids long. CDR3 loop: CAISDPLGLDYEQYF. The CDR3 nucleotides are TGTGCCATCAGTGACCCCCTGGGCCTAGACTACGAGCAGTACTTC.

The chain recombines TRBV10-3 with TRBJ1-3; the D gene is possibly TRBD1 (6 bases). The CDR3 contains 14 residues. Deletions cut 3 bases from V and 0 bases from J, with 6 bases between. Germline V lookup: CDR1 ENHRY, CDR2 SYGVKD. CDR3 region: CAISDRGSGNTIYF. CDR3 in DNA: TGTGCCATCAGTGACAGGGGCTCTGGAAACACCATATATTTT.

This sequence joins TRBV13 and TRBJ2-1; 8 bases are a match to TRBD2. Germline V gene sequence: CDR1 PRHDT, CDR2 FYEKMQ (reference sequence). The CDR3 sequence is 18 residues long. V dropped 0 bases and J dropped 0; count of bases not matched to a gene: 7. The CDR3 nucleotides are TGTGCCAGCAGCTTAGGGGGGCTTGGACTAGCCTCCTACAATGAGCAGTTCTTC. It specifies CASSLGGLGLASYNEQFF. Variable domain in full (rest from reference TRBV13 and TRBJ2-1): AAGVIQSPRHLIKEKRETATLKCYPIPRHDTVYWYQQGPGQDPQFLISFYEKMQSDKGSIPDRFSAQQFSDYHSELNMSSLELGDSALYFCASSLGGLGLASYNEQFFGPGTRLTVL.

The CDR3 protein is CASSLGRTGGPSSYEQYF. The CDR3 nucleotides read TGCGCCAGCAGCTTGGGTAGGACAGGGGGCCCTAGCTCCTACGAGCAGTACTTC. The chain carries TRBV5-1 and TRBJ2-7; 11 nucleotides line up with TRBD1. The CDR3 covers 18 residues. Unmatched junction bases numbered 8, after V lost 0 bases and J lost 0 bases. Germline V gene data show CDR1 as SGHRS and CDR2 as YFSETQ.

The rearrangement joins TRBV5-1 to TRBJ2-2; D is undetermined. The CDR3 runs to 15 residues. Trimming removed 4 bases from V and 2 bases from J, with 12 bases in between. Germline loops: CDR1 SGHRS, CDR2 YFSETQ. The CDR3 loop is CASSHIDGNTGELFF. CDR3 in DNA: TGCGCCAGCAGCCACATCGACGGAAACACCGGGGAGCTGTTTTTT.

The rearrangement uses TRBV7-3 and TRBJ2-2; 8 nucleotides agree with TRBD2. V was clipped by 2 bases and J by 0 bases; unmatched bases: 5. The CDR3 consists of 17 residues. Looked up from germline, CDR1 is SGHTA and CDR2 is FQGTGA. CDR3 sequence reads: CASSLHRTSPNTGELFF. The CDR3 coding sequence is TGTGCCAGCAGCTTACATCGGACTAGCCCGAACACCGGGGAGCTGTTTTTT.